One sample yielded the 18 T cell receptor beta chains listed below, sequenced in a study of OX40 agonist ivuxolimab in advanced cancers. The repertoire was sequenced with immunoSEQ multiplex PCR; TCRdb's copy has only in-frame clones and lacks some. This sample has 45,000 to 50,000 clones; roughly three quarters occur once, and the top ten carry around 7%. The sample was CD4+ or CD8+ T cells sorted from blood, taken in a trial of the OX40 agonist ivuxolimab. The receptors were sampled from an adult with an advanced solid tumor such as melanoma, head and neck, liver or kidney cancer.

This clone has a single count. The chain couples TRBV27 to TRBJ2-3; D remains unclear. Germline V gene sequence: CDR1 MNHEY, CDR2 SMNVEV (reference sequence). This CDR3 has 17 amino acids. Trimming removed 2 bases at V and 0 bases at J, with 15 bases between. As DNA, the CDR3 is TGTGCCAGCAGTTTAGTTCCCCTGCCCACTAGCACAGATACGCAGTATTTT. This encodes CASSLVPLPTSTDTQYF.

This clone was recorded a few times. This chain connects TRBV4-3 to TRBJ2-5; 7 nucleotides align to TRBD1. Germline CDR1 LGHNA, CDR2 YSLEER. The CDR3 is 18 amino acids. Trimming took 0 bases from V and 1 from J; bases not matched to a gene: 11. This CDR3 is CASSQDLIGGGLQETQYF. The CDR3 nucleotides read TGCGCCAGCAGCCAAGACTTGATAGGGGGCGGTCTCCAAGAGACCCAGTACTTC.

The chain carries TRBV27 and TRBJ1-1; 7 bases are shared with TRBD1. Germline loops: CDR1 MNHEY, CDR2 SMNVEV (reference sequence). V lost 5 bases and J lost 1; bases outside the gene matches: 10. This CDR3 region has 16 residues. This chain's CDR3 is CASSGNRGVRNTEAFF. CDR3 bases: TGTGCCAGCAGTGGAAACAGGGGCGTGAGGAACACTGAAGCTTTCTTT.

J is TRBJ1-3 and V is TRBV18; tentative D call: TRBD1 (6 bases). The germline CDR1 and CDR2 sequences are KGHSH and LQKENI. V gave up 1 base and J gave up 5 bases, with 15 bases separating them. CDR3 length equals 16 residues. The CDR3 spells CASSPRSGVSRNTIYF. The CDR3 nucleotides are TGTGCCAGCTCACCACGTTCAGGGGTATCTAGAAACACCATATATTTT.

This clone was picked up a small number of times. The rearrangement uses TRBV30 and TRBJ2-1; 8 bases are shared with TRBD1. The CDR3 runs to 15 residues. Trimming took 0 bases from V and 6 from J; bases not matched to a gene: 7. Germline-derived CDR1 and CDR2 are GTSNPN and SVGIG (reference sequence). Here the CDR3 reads CAWSVSGQGTNEQFF. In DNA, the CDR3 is TGTGCCTGGAGTGTATCCGGACAGGGTACCAATGAGCAGTTCTTC.

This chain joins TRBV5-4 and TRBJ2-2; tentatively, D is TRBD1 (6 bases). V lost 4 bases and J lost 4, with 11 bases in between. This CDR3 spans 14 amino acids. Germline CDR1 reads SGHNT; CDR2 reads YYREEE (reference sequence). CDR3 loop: CASSRRDTTGELFF. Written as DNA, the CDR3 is TGTGCCAGCAGCCGCCGGGACACCACCGGGGAGCTGTTTTTT.

As DNA, the CDR3 is TGTGCCAGTAGTAAGTGGAATCAGCCCCAGCATTTT. This encodes CASSKWNQPQHF. V usage is TRBV19 and J usage is TRBJ1-5; D is unclear. V shed 4 bases and J shed 4 bases, with 5 bases lying between them. The CDR3 sequence is 12 residues long. Germline assignment: CDR1 LNHDA and CDR2 SQIVND (reference sequence). The whole variable domain, remainder taken from reference TRBV19 and TRBJ1-5, is DGGITQSPKYLFRKEGQNVTLSCEQNLNHDAMYWYRQDPGQGLRLIYYSQIVNDFQKGDIAEGYSVSREKKESFPLTVTSAQKNPTAFYLCASSKWNQPQHFGDGTRLSIL.

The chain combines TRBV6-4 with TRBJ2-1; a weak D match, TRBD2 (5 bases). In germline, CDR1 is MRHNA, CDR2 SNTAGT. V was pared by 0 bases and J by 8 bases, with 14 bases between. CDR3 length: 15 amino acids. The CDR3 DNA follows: TGTGCCAGCAGTGACTCAGAGGGAATCTGGGATGAGCAGTTCTTC. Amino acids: CASSDSEGIWDEQFF.

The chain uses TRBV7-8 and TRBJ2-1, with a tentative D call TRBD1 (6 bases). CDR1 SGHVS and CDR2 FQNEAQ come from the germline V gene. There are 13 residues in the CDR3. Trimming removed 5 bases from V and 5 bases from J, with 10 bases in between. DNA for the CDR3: TGTGCCAGCAGCGAGGACAGAAACAATGAGCAGTTCTTC. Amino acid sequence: CASSEDRNNEQFF.

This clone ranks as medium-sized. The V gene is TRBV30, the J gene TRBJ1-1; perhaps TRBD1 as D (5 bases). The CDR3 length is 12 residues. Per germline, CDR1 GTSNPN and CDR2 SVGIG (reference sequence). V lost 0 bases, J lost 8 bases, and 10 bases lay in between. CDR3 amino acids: CAWSVQGVEAFF. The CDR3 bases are TGTGCCTGGAGTGTACAAGGGGTGGAAGCTTTCTTT.

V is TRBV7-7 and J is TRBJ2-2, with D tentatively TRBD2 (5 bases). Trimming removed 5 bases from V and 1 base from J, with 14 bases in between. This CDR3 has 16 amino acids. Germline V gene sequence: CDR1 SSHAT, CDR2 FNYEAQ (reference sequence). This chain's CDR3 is CASSPRSSGNTGELFF. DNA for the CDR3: TGTGCCAGCAGCCCGAGGTCGAGCGGGAACACCGGGGAGCTGTTTTTT.

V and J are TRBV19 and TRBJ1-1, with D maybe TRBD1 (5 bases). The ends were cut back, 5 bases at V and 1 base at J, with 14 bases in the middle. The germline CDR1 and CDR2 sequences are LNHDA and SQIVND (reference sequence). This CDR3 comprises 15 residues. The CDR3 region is CASSPGSGGNTEAFF. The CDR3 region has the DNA TGTGCCAGTAGTCCCGGATCCGGGGGGAACACTGAAGCTTTCTTT.

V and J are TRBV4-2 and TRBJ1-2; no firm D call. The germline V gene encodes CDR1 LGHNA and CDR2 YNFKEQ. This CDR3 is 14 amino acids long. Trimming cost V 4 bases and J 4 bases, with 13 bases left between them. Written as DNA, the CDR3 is TGTGCCAGCAGCCCTCGCTATGTGTCCTATGGCTACACCTTC. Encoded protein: CASSPRYVSYGYTF.

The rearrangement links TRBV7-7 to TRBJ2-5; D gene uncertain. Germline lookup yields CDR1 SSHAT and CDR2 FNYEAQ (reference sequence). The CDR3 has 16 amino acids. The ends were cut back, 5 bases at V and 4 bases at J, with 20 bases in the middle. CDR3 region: CASSLGAELIGETQYF. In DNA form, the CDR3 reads TGTGCCAGCAGCCTAGGTGCGGAACTAATAGGAGAGACCCAGTACTTC.

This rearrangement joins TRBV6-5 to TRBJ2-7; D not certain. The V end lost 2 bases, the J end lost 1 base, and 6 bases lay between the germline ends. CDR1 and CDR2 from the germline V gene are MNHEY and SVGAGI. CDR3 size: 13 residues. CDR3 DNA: TGTGCCAGCAGTTACCTAGGGTCCTACGAGCAGTACTTC. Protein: CASSYLGSYEQYF.

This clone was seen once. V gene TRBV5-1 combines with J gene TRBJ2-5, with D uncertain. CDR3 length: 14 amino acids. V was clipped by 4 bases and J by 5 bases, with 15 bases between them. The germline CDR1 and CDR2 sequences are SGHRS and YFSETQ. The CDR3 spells CASSPGRPSETQYF. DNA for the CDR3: TGCGCCAGCAGCCCAGGACGGCCCAGCGAGACCCAGTACTTC.

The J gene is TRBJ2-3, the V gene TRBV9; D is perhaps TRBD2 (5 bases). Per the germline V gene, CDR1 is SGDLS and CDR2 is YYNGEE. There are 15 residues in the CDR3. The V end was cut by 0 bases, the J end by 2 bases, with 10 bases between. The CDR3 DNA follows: TGTGCCAGCAGCGTAGATCCTAGCCTCACAGATACGCAGTATTTT. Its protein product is CASSVDPSLTDTQYF. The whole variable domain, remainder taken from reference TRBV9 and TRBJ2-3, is DSGVTQTPKHLITATGQRVTLRCSPRSGDLSVYWYQQSLDQGLQFLIQYYNGEERAKGNILERFSAQQFPDLHSELNLSSLELGDSALYFCASSVDPSLTDTQYFGPGTRLTVL.

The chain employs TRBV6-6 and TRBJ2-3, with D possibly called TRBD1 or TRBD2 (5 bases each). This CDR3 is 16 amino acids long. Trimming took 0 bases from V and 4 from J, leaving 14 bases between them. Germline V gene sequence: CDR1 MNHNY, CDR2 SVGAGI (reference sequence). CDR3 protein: CASSYSRDGLADTQYF. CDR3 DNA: TGTGCCAGCAGTTACTCGAGGGACGGTTTGGCAGATACGCAGTATTTT.